These 30 T cell receptor beta chains came from one sample sequenced in a study of shared clonotypes between healthy human individuals. Generated by immunoSEQ multiplex PCR, the TCRdb table keeps only in-frame clones and is missing some. Of about 1,800,000 clones in the sample, around 96% are singletons; the top ten hold around 1.2%. CD45RO-negative, CCR7-positively selected cells formed the naive CD8 fraction, excluding terminally differentiated effector memory CD45RA+ cells. Sequenced: naive CD8+ T cells sorted from blood. These receptors all come from a man aged 18 to 29 in good health.

V and J are TRBV13 and TRBJ2-7, with D perhaps TRBD2 (6 bases). This CDR3 is built from 12 residues. The V end was cut by 3 bases, the J end by 6 bases, with 9 bases between. CDR1 is PRHDT, CDR2 FYEKMQ, per germline (reference sequence). CDR3 sequence reads: CASSLGGTEQYF. DNA for the CDR3: TGTGCCAGCAGCTTGGGGGGAACCGAGCAGTACTTC.

The chain joins TRBV5-1 to TRBJ2-3; 13 positions agree with TRBD2. The length of the CDR3 is 18 residues. Looked up from germline, CDR1 is SGHRS and CDR2 is YFSETQ. With 4 bases clipped from V and 0 bases from J, the junction kept 8 bases outside the gene matches. Here the CDR3 reads CASSTSRTSGSSTDTQYF. CDR3 bases: TGCGCCAGCAGCACGTCCCGGACTAGCGGGAGTAGCACAGATACGCAGTATTTT.

This chain uses TRBV7-2 with TRBJ2-7; D not certain. V was pared by 4 bases and J by 0 bases, with 19 bases between. The length of the CDR3 is 17 residues. Germline-derived CDR1 and CDR2 are SGHTA and FQGNSA. The CDR3 nucleotides read TGTGCCAGCAGCTCTCCAGGCGCCCCCTTAAGCTCCTACGAGCAGTACTTC. This gives the protein CASSSPGAPLSSYEQYF.

This clone occurred once. The J gene is TRBJ2-7, the V gene TRBV7-9; TRBD1 agrees at 8 bases. Looked up from germline, CDR1 is SEHNR and CDR2 is FQNEAQ (reference sequence). CDR3 size: 14 residues. The V segment lost 5 bases and the J segment 2 bases; nucleotides outside the gene matches: 5. The CDR3 region has the DNA TGTGCCAGCAGCGCGCCGGGACAGGCCTACGAGCAGTACTTC. Its translation: CASSAPGQAYEQYF.

This rearrangement joins TRBV5-6 to TRBJ2-2, with TRBD2 as a possible D gene (5 bases). Deletions cut 3 bases from V and 8 bases from J, with 17 bases between. The length of the CDR3 is 15 residues. Germline loops: CDR1 SGHDT, CDR2 YYEEEE. The CDR3 nucleotides are TGTGCCAGCAGCTCTGACTCAGACCGAGGGGGGGAGCTGTTTTTT. Translated, it gives CASSSDSDRGGELFF.

The gene calls are TRBV28 and TRBJ2-5, with TRBD2 matching 7 bases. Germline loops: CDR1 MDHEN, CDR2 SYDVKM. The CDR3 has 15 amino acids. V trimming: 6 bases; J trimming: 5 bases; junction bases outside the gene matches: 12. CDR3 sequence (DNA): TGTGCCAGCAGCAGGAATCCAACCGGGGGGGAGACCCAGTACTTC. Translated, it gives CASSRNPTGGETQYF.

This chain joins TRBV5-4 and TRBJ2-5, with 13 positions matching TRBD2. Per the germline V gene, CDR1 is SGHNT and CDR2 is YYREEE (reference sequence). The CDR3 spans 15 residues. The V and J ends lost 7 bases and 3 bases, in that order; junction bases with no gene match: 6. The CDR3 region is CASGTSGGAKETQYF. The CDR3 bases are TGTGCCAGCGGTACTAGCGGGGGGGCGAAAGAGACCCAGTACTTC. The whole variable domain, remainder taken from reference TRBV5-4 and TRBJ2-5, is ETGVTQSPTHLIKTRGQQVTLRCSSQSGHNTVSWYQQALGQGPQFIFQYYREEENGRGNFPPRFSGLQFPNYSSELNVNALELDDSALYLCASGTSGGAKETQYFGPGTRLLVL.

The chain combines TRBV10-2 with TRBJ2-3; D may match TRBD1 or TRBD2 (6 bases each). Trimming shortened V by 6 bases and J by 4 bases, and 20 bases separated the two germline ends. Germline V gene lookup returns CDR1 WSHSY and CDR2 SAAADI. The CDR3 is 16 amino acids. CDR3 sequence: CASRTPGVGGPDTQYF. The CDR3 DNA reads TGCGCCAGCAGAACCCCGGGGGTGGGGGGCCCAGATACGCAGTATTTT.

The V gene is TRBV4-2, the J gene TRBJ1-1, with a tentative D call TRBD1 (5 bases). The CDR3 is made up of 14 amino acids. CDR1 and CDR2 from the germline V gene are LGHNA and YNFKEQ. Trimming removed 0 bases at V and 7 bases at J, with 12 bases between. CDR3 in DNA: TGTGCCAGCAGCCAAGATCGGGCAGGGAATGAAGCTTTCTTT. This translates into CASSQDRAGNEAFF.

This clone was recorded only once. Different DNA sequences within this sample yield the same CDR3. The chain joins TRBV9 to TRBJ2-2, with TRBD2 as a possible D gene (5 bases). There are 13 residues in the CDR3. Germline lookup yields CDR1 SGDLS and CDR2 YYNGEE. Trimming took 0 bases from V and 6 from J, leaving 6 bases between them. CDR3 in amino acids: CASSVDSAGELFF. In nucleotides, the CDR3 is TGTGCCAGCAGCGTAGATAGCGCCGGGGAGCTGTTTTTT. Variable domain in full (rest from reference TRBV9 and TRBJ2-2): DSGVTQTPKHLITATGQRVTLRCSPRSGDLSVYWYQQSLDQGLQFLIQYYNGEERAKGNILERFSAQQFPDLHSELNLSSLELGDSALYFCASSVDSAGELFFGEGSRLTVL.

Comment on this clone: Other DNA sequences in the sample encode the same CDR3. This sequence joins TRBV19 and TRBJ1-2; D is undetermined. The CDR3 spans 11 residues. The ends were cut back, 3 bases at V and 5 bases at J, with 4 bases in the middle. Germline CDR1 reads LNHDA; CDR2 reads SQIVND (reference sequence). The chain's CDR3 is CASSIGYGYTF. CDR3 sequence (DNA): TGTGCCAGTAGTATTGGGTATGGCTACACCTTC.

This chain links TRBV29-1 with TRBJ2-6, with 7 bases identical to TRBD1. V was pared by 6 bases and J by 2 bases, with 7 bases of the junction left unmatched. The germline CDR1 and CDR2 sequences are SQVTM and ANQGSEA. CDR3 length: 15 amino acids. As DNA, the CDR3 is TGCAGCGTACCCACAGGGGTACCTGGGGCCAACGTCCTGACTTTC. Translated: CSVPTGVPGANVLTF. Full variable domain (missing parts from reference TRBV29-1 and TRBJ2-6): SAVISQKPSRDICQRGTSLTIQCQVDSQVTMMFWYRQQPGQSLTLIATANQGSEATYESGFVIDKFPISRPNLTFSTLTVSNMSPEDSSIYLCSVPTGVPGANVLTFGAGSRLTVL.

The genes are TRBV4-1 and TRBJ2-3, with 8 bases fitting TRBD2. The CDR3 has 15 amino acids. The trim removed 2 bases at V and 3 bases at J, leaving 4 bases unmatched. Germline V gives CDR1 MGHRA, CDR2 YSYEKL. In DNA, the CDR3 is TGCGCCAGCAGCCAAAGAGCGGGAGTTACAGATACGCAGTATTTT. The encoded protein is CASSQRAGVTDTQYF.

This sequence joins TRBV2 and TRBJ2-7; unclear D gene. Trimming removed 2 bases at V and 3 bases at J, with 14 bases between. The CDR3 sequence is 15 residues long. Germline lookup yields CDR1 SNHLY and CDR2 FYNNEI. CDR3 in DNA: TGTGCCAGCAGTGAACTGCTTGGTATCGGCTACGAGCAGTACTTC. This translates into CASSELLGIGYEQYF.

V usage is TRBV28 and J usage is TRBJ1-1; D possibly corresponds to TRBD1 (5 bases). The germline V gene encodes CDR1 MDHEN and CDR2 SYDVKM. Trimming removed 5 bases at V and 3 bases at J, with 19 bases between. This CDR3 comprises 16 residues. The CDR3 region is CASSTTRAGVHTEAFF. For the CDR3, the DNA is TGTGCCAGCAGTACCACAAGGGCGGGGGTTCACACTGAAGCTTTCTTT.

The genes are TRBV5-4 and TRBJ2-7; D gene unclear. Germline CDR1 is SGHNT and CDR2 is YYREEE (reference sequence). V shed 3 bases and J shed 5 bases, with 9 bases lying between them. The CDR3 is 12 amino acids. DNA of the CDR3: TGTGCCAGCAGCTCGCAGGCGGACGAGCAGTACTTC. It translates to CASSSQADEQYF.

A few counts support this clone. The chain recombines TRBV5-5 with TRBJ2-3; D call uncertain. The CDR3 is made up of 13 amino acids. In germline, CDR1 is SGHKS, CDR2 YYEKEE (reference sequence). With 1 base removed from V and 2 bases from J, the gap between germline ends came to 5 bases. CDR3 sequence: CASSLWVTDTQYF. For the CDR3, the DNA is TGTGCCAGCAGCTTGTGGGTCACAGATACGCAGTATTTT.

The V gene is TRBV4-1, the J gene TRBJ2-7; tentative D call: TRBD1 (5 bases). Germline loops: CDR1 MGHRA, CDR2 YSYEKL. The length of the CDR3 is 14 residues. Deletions cut 1 base from V and 2 bases from J, with 9 bases between. The CDR3 coding sequence is TGCGCCAGCAGCCAAGCTCCGACAGCCTACGAGCAGTACTTC. Translating gives CASSQAPTAYEQYF.

V is TRBV6-8 and J is TRBJ1-1, with TRBD1 matching 8 bases. The CDR3 runs to 16 residues. Germline CDR1 and CDR2: MNHGY and SAAAGT. Trimming removed 10 bases from V and 4 bases from J; junction bases left unmatched: 17. The CDR3 DNA reads as TGTGCCAAACTAGACTCAGGGGGCGCTTCGAGCACTGAAGCTTTCTTT. It encodes CAKLDSGGASSTEAFF.

This rearrangement joins TRBV10-3 to TRBJ2-1; D is ambiguous. Between the trimmed V and J ends, which lost 2 bases and 8 bases, there was a span of 7 bases. Per germline, CDR1 ENHRY and CDR2 SYGVKD. The CDR3 is 12 residues long. CDR3 residues: CAISEEVDEQFF. CDR3 DNA sequence: TGTGCCATCAGTGAGGAGGTGGATGAGCAGTTCTTC.

This chain uses TRBV9 with TRBJ1-2; possible D gene TRBD1, 5 bases. Germline-derived CDR1 and CDR2 are SGDLS and YYNGEE. The germline V and J ends were trimmed by 0 bases and 6 bases, with 12 bases remaining between them. CDR3 size: 14 residues. The CDR3 here is CASSVEWLGDGYTF. CDR3 nucleotide sequence: TGTGCCAGCAGCGTAGAGTGGTTAGGGGATGGCTACACCTTC.

The rearrangement joins TRBV19 to TRBJ2-7; D is uncertain. This CDR3 is built from 13 residues. Germline CDR1 and CDR2: LNHDA and SQIVND (reference sequence). The germline V and J ends were trimmed by 0 bases and 11 bases, with 14 bases remaining between them. The DNA for the CDR3 is TGTGCCAGTAGTATAGATGAGGAGTCGAAAAAGTACTTC. Translating it yields CASSIDEESKKYF.

The J gene is TRBJ2-5, the V gene TRBV4-3, with D uncertain. The DNA end is a closer match to TRBJ2-7, so the J assignment may be wrong. Germline CDR1 and CDR2: LGHNA and YSLEER. This CDR3 has 14 amino acids. CDR3 in DNA: TGCGCCAGCAGCCAAGATCAATCCGGCTACGAGCAGTACTTC. Translation gives CASSQDQSGYEQYF.

This chain uses TRBV5-6 with TRBJ1-2, with TRBD1 matching 8 bases. Trimming removed 5 bases from V and 7 bases from J; junction bases left unmatched: 7. Germline values: CDR1 SGHDT, CDR2 YYEEEE. The CDR3 contains 13 residues. DNA for the CDR3: TGTGCCAGCAGTTCTCAGGGGGCGAGTGGCTACACCTTC. Translated, it gives CASSSQGASGYTF.

This CDR3 reads CASSLASASFYEQYF. The DNA for the CDR3 is TGTGCCAGCAGCTTGGCTAGCGCCTCTTTCTACGAGCAGTACTTC. V is TRBV5-5 and J is TRBJ2-7; tentative D call: TRBD2 (6 bases). Germline V gene data show CDR1 as SGHKS and CDR2 as YYEKEE (reference sequence). This CDR3 contains 15 residues. The V gene lost 0 bases and the J gene lost 3 bases, with 13 bases spanning the gap.

This clone turned up a few times. This sample includes further DNA sequences coding for the same CDR3. The chain is built from TRBV27 and TRBJ1-5; no firm D call. Germline V gene data show CDR1 as MNHEY and CDR2 as SMNVEV (reference sequence). Trimming shortened V by 4 bases and J by 0 bases, and 10 bases separated the two germline ends. The CDR3 consists of 15 residues. CDR3 sequence: CASSSLGYSNQPQHF. In nucleotides, the CDR3 is TGTGCCAGCAGTTCACTGGGTTATAGCAATCAGCCCCAGCATTTT.

The chain uses TRBV7-9 and TRBJ1-3; no firm D call. The CDR3 consists of 15 residues. Germline CDR1 is SEHNR and CDR2 is FQNEAQ (reference sequence). The V end was cut by 5 bases, the J end by 0 bases, with 11 bases between. CDR3 in DNA: TGTGCCAGCAGCGAAACGCGGAGCTCTGGAAACACCATATATTTT. Translation: CASSETRSSGNTIYF.

This chain connects TRBV7-6 to TRBJ1-2; 8 nucleotides align to TRBD1. J was trimmed by 6 bases and V by 2 bases; bases with no gene match: 11. Germline-derived CDR1 and CDR2 are SGHVS and FNYEAQ. The CDR3 has 16 amino acids. This CDR3 reads CASSLYPRQGRDGYTF. DNA of the CDR3: TGTGCCAGCAGCTTATACCCGAGACAGGGGCGGGATGGCTACACCTTC.

The chain combines TRBV5-1 with TRBJ2-7, with TRBD1 identical over 7 bases. With V trimmed by 4 bases and J by 1 base, 8 bases remained unmatched. The CDR3 spans 15 residues. Per the germline V gene, CDR1 is SGHRS and CDR2 is YFSETQ. The CDR3 here is CASSDRDRPSYEQYF. In nucleotides, the CDR3 is TGCGCCAGCAGCGACCGGGACAGACCTTCCTACGAGCAGTACTTC.

The rearrangement links TRBV30 to TRBJ2-3; D gene uncertain. The germline V gene encodes CDR1 GTSNPN and CDR2 SVGIG (reference sequence). Trimming removed 4 bases from V and 6 bases from J, with 5 bases in between. The CDR3 is 10 residues long. CDR3 residues: CAWMNDTQYF. CDR3 sequence (DNA): TGTGCCTGGATGAATGATACGCAGTATTTT.